This TCR beta chain is drawn from a study of response to subunit inactivated influenza vaccine. Trimming stripped 2 bases from V and 1 base from J, with 9 bases between. Per germline, CDR1 MGHDK and CDR2 SYGVNS. This CDR3 is 15 amino acids long. TCRdb redid the calling of the RT-PCR reads with MiXCR, one entry per CDR3 protein. The data contain some 520,000 distinct CDR3 sequences, approximately 16% of them seen just once; the ten biggest clones take up less than 4%. The sequence derives from a man aged 45 to 75 who received an inactivated influenza vaccine. The input for sequencing was CD4+ T cells sorted from PBMCs, taken roughly 24 months after vaccination. This sequence joins TRBV25-1 and TRBJ1-3; D uncertain. The CDR3 loop reads CASSENLRSGNTIYF. The CDR3 nucleotides read TGTGCCAGCAGTGAAAATCTAAGATCTGGAAACACCATATATTTT.